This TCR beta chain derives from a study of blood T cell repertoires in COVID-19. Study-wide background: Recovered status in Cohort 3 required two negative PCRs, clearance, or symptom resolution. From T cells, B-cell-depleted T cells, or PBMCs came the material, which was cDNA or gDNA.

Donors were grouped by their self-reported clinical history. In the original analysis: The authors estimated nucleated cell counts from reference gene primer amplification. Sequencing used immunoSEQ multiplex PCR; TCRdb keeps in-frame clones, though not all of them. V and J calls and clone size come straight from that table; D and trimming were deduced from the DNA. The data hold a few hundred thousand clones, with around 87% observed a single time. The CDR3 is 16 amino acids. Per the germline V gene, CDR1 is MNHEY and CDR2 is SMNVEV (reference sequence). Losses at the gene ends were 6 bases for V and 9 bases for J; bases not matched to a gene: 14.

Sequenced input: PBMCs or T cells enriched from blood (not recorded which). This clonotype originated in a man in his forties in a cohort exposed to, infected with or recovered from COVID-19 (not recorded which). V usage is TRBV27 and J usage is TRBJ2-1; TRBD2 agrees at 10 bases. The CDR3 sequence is CASSSLSGRARGEQFF. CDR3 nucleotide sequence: TGTGCCAGCAGCTCTTTAAGCGGGAGGGCCCGGGGTGAGCAGTTCTTC.